The following is a T cell receptor beta chain sequence with its context. This sample stems from a study of blood T cell repertoires in COVID-19. Study-level information: The United States, Italy and Spain were the sources of the acute and convalescent COVID-19 samples. PBMCs, B-cell-depleted T cells, or T cells were the source of the cDNA or gDNA that made up the material.

Germline V lookup: CDR1 MNHNS, CDR2 SASEGT. Trimming stripped 3 bases from V and 1 base from J, with 16 bases between. The CDR3 consists of 16 residues. As processed by the authors: Reference gene primer amplification gave estimated nucleated cell counts. Sequenced by immunoSEQ multiplex PCR; TCRdb stores in-frame clones only, minus some. V and J calls and clone size are those listed in that table; D and trimming were worked out from the DNA. The sample contains roughly 99,000 clones, over 60% of which appear only once. The receptor was isolated from a man in his 70s with acute or convalescent COVID-19. The specimen was peripheral blood. V and J are TRBV6-1 and TRBJ2-7, with D unclear. Written as DNA, the CDR3 is TGTGCCAGCAGTGACATAGTATGGCAGGAATCCTACGAGCAGTACTTC. Protein: CASSDIVWQESYEQYF.